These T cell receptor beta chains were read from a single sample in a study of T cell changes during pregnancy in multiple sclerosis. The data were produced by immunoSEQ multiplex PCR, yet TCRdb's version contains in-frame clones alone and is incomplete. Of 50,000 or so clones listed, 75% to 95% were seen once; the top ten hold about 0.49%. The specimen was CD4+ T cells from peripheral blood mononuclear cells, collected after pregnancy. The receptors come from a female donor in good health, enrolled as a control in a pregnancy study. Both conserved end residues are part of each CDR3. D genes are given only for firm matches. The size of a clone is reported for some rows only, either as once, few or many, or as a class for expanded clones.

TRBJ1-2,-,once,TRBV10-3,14,TGTGCCATCAGTGAGTCGTCCAATAACTATGGCTACACCTTC,CAISESSNNYGYTF
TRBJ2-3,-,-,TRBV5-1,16,TGCGCCAGCAGCTTTAGCAGATACCCTAGCACAGATACGCAGTATTTT,CASSFSRYPSTDTQYF
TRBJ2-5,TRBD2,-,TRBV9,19,TGTGCCAGCAGCGTAGCGGCGGGGGTAGCGGGGGCCTACCAAGAGACCCAGTACTTC,CASSVAAGVAGAYQETQYF
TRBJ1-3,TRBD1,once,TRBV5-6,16,TGTGCCAGCAGCTTGGCCGGTCAGGGGGTTGGAAACACCATATATTTT,CASSLAGQGVGNTIYF
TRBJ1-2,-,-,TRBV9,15,TGTGCCAGCAGCGTAAGATCCGGGTCAAACTATGGCTACACCTTC,CASSVRSGSNYGYTF
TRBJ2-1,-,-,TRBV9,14,TGTGCCAGCAGCGTAGGGGGAGCAAACAATGAGCAGTTCTTC,CASSVGGANNEQFF
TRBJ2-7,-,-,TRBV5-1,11,TGCGCCAGCAGCCCCGGGTACGAGCAGTACTTC,CASSPGYEQYF
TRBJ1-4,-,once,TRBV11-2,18,TGTGCCAGCAGCTCCATACTTAACAGGTTGTTCACTAATGAAAAACTGTTTTTT,CASSSILNRLFTNEKLFF
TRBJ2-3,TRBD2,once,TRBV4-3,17,TGCGCCAGCAGCCAAGGCCAATGGGGGGGAGATGCAGATACGCAGTATTTT,CASSQGQWGGDADTQYF
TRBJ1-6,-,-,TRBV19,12,TGTGCCACGGGACAAGTTAATTCACCCCTCCACTTT,CATGQVNSPLHF
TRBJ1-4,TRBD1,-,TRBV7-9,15,TGTGCCAGCAGCTTAGCGCTCCAGGGGGATGAAAAACTGTTTTTT,CASSLALQGDEKLFF
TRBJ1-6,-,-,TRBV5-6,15,TGTGCCAGCAACGTGGTGGACAGTACGAATTCACCCCTCCACTTT,CASNVVDSTNSPLHF
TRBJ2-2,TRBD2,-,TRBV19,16,TGTGCCAGTAGGCAGACTAGCGGGGGGCTCACCGGGGAGCTGTTTTTT,CASRQTSGGLTGELFF
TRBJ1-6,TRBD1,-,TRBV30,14,TGTGCCTGGAGCCGAAAAGGACAGGGGGCTTCCCTCCACTTT,CAWSRKGQGASLHF
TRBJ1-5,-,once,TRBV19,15,TGTGCCAGTAGCAATGGAGGCATGGGCAATCAGCCCCAGCATTTT,CASSNGGMGNQPQHF
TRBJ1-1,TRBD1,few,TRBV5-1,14,TGCGCCAGCAGCAGGGACAGGGGAAGGACTGAAGCTTTCTTT,CASSRDRGRTEAFF
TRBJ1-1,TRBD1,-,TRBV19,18,TGTGCCAGTAGTGCCTCCAGGGGGCGAGGTCTCATGAACACTGAAGCTTTCTTT,CASSASRGRGLMNTEAFF
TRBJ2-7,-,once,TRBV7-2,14,TGTGCCAGCAGCTTAGTCGGCAGAGGCTACGAGCAGTACTTC,CASSLVGRGYEQYF
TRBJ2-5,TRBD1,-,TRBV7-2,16,TGTGCCAGCAGCCGGCTCCCCAGGGGGTTTGAAGAGACCCAGTACTTC,CASSRLPRGFEETQYF
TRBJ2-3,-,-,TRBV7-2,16,TGTGCCAGCAGCTTCCGATGGGGGGGGGCAACAGATACGCAGTATTTT,CASSFRWGGATDTQYF
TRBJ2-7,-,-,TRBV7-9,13,TGTGCCAGCCGCATCGGAGTGGACTACGAGCAGTACTTC,CASRIGVDYEQYF
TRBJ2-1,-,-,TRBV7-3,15,TGTGCCAGCAGCTCAACTAGCAAACCCTACAATGAGCAGTTCTTC,CASSSTSKPYNEQFF
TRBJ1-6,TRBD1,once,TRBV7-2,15,TGTGCCAGCAGCTTAAAAGCAGGGGGCAATTCACCCCTCCACTTT,CASSLKAGGNSPLHF
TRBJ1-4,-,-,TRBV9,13,TGTGCCAGCAGCGTAGCCCAGGAAGGGGGACTGTTTTTT,CASSVAQEGGLFF
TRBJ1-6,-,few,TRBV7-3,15,TGTGCCAGCAGCTCGGGGAGCTCCTATAATTCACCCCTCCACTTT,CASSSGSSYNSPLHF
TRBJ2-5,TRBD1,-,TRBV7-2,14,TGTGCCAGCAGCTTATCAGGGGGCCTGGAGACCCAGTACTTC,CASSLSGGLETQYF
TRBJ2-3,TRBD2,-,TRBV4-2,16,TGTGCCAGCAGCCCAGGACTAGCGGGGGACACAGATACGCAGTATTTT,CASSPGLAGDTDTQYF
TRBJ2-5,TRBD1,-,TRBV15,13,TGTGCCACCAGTAGTGGGGACAGTGAGACCCAGTACTTC,CATSSGDSETQYF
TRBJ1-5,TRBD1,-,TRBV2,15,TGTGCCAGCAGTGCAGGACAGGGGGGTGGTCAGCCCCAGCATTTT,CASSAGQGGGQPQHF
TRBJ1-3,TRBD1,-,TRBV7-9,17,TGTGCCAGCAGCTCCCACCGGGACAGGCTTTTTGGAAACACCATATATTTT,CASSSHRDRLFGNTIYF
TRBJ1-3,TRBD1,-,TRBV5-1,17,TGCGCCAGCAGCCCGGCGGGACAGGGGATGGCTGGAAACACCATATATTTT,CASSPAGQGMAGNTIYF
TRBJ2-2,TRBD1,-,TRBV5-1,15,TGCGCCAGCAGCGGGACAGCCTCGAACACCGGGGAGCTGTTTTTT,CASSGTASNTGELFF
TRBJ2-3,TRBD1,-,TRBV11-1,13,TGTGCCAGCAGTAGACAGGGCCCAGATACGCAGTATTTT,CASSRQGPDTQYF
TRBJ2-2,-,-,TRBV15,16,TGTGCCACCAGCAGAGATCGGTATCCGAACACCGGGGAGCTGTTTTTT,CATSRDRYPNTGELFF
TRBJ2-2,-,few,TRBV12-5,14,TGTGCTAGTGGTCAAGACAGGCCGACCGGGGAGCTGTTTTTT,CASGQDRPTGELFF
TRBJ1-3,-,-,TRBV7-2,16,TGTGCCAGCAGCTCTTCCCCAGGGGTCTCTGGAAACACCATATATTTT,CASSSSPGVSGNTIYF
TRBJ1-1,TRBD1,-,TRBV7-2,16,TGTGCCAGCAGCCGGGGGACAGTACTCATGAACACTGAAGCTTTCTTT,CASSRGTVLMNTEAFF
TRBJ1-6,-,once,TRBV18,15,TGTGCCAGCTCAACCAAGGGGGGGTATAATTCACCCCTCCACTTT,CASSTKGGYNSPLHF
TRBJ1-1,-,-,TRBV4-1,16,TGCGCCAGCAGCCAAGTTTACGCGGAGATGAACACTGAAGCTTTCTTT,CASSQVYAEMNTEAFF
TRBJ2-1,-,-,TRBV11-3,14,TGTGCCAGCAGCCAATTCGGGTGGAGAAGTGAGCAGTTCTTC,CASSQFGWRSEQFF